These 23 T cell receptor beta chains originate from one sample sequenced in a study of blood T cells in healthy people across ages (dated by TCRdb to between 2014 and 2017). The library was produced with 5' RACE. Sequencing instrument: Illumina HiSeq 2500. A second PCR of roughly 7 to 12 cycles was performed with a sample-barcoded 5' primer and a J-beta primer mix. TCRdb itself trimmed the public reads at Q25 with fastp, ran MiXCR and retained productive beta chains. Entries are consolidated by CDR3 protein sequence, retaining the most common genes and DNA. The sample records around 1,000,000 distinct CDR3 sequences, around two fifths of which are singletons. The ten largest account for around 13% of the sample. Sequencing used blood. The origin of the receptors is a man aged 18 to 29 in good health.

J is TRBJ2-3 and V is TRBV20-1; TRBD2 aligns across 14 bases. Germline trimming cut 2 bases from V and 0 bases from J; bases unmatched to any gene: 7. Germline CDR1 is DFQATT and CDR2 is SNEGSKA (reference sequence). CDR3 length: 18 residues. CDR3 protein: CSARLTSGGVSSTDTQYF. DNA for the CDR3: TGCAGTGCTAGATTGACTAGCGGGGGGGTCTCTAGCACAGATACGCAGTATTTT.

The chain joins TRBV5-1 to TRBJ2-1; D ambiguous. CDR1 and CDR2 from the germline V gene are SGHRS and YFSETQ. This CDR3 region has 11 residues. The V gene lost 4 bases and the J gene lost 10 bases, with 9 bases spanning the gap. The CDR3 nucleotides are TGCGCCAGCAGCGAACAAGGGGAGCAGTTCTTC. Protein: CASSEQGEQFF.

The J gene is TRBJ2-7, the V gene TRBV2, with a possible D match to TRBD2 (5 bases). Germline CDR1 and CDR2: SNHLY and FYNNEI. V shed 1 base and J shed 1 base, with 17 bases lying between them. The CDR3 sequence is 17 residues long. This CDR3 is CASSEVGVSDPSYEQYF. The CDR3 DNA is TGTGCCAGCAGTGAAGTGGGAGTAAGCGATCCTTCCTACGAGCAGTACTTC.

A few counts support this clonotype. This rearrangement joins TRBV29-1 to TRBJ2-1; D remains unclear. Trimming cost V 4 bases and J 5 bases, with 15 bases left between them. Germline lookup yields CDR1 SQVTM and CDR2 ANQGSEA. The CDR3 is 14 residues long. This chain's CDR3 is CSVASRLRHNEQFF. In DNA form, the CDR3 reads TGCAGCGTTGCGAGCAGACTTAGACACAATGAGCAGTTCTTC.

The rearrangement links TRBV20-1 to TRBJ1-1; D remains unclear. The V gene's germline CDR1 is DFQATT and CDR2 SNEGSKA (reference sequence). The CDR3 runs 12 residues. Trimming left V 3 bases short and J 6 bases short, with 11 bases between. CDR3 in DNA: TGCAGTGCTAGCCCCGGCGGGGCTGAAGCTTTCTTT. Encoded protein: CSASPGGAEAFF.

This clonotype appeared a single time. One end of the junction does not line up with germline, which may come from a read error. This chain links TRBV12-3 or TRBV12-4 with TRBJ2-3; a possible D gene is TRBD2 (6 bases). This CDR3 is 14 amino acids long. Here the CDR3 reads CAGSLAAVADTQYF. Here the CDR3 DNA reads TGTGCCGGCAGTTTAGCGGCGGTCGCAGATACGCAGTATTTT.

This clonotype was observed at least ten times. The chain links TRBV7-2 to TRBJ1-1; 8 bases map to TRBD1. J lost 1 base, V lost 5 bases, and 6 bases had no gene match. Germline values: CDR1 SGHTA, CDR2 FQGNSA. The CDR3 is made up of 15 amino acids. The CDR3 here is CASSETGTGNTEAFF. In DNA form, the CDR3 reads TGTGCCAGCAGCGAAACCGGGACAGGGAACACTGAAGCTTTCTTT.

V gene TRBV24-1 combines with J gene TRBJ1-2, with a weak D call TRBD1 (5 bases). The V gene lost 6 bases and the J gene lost 4 bases, with 14 bases spanning the gap. Germline-derived CDR1 and CDR2 are KGHDR and SFDVKD. This CDR3 is built from 14 residues. The CDR3 region is CATSTKGATYGYTF. CDR3 nucleotide sequence: TGTGCCACCAGTACTAAAGGGGCTACCTATGGCTACACCTTC.

The rearrangement links TRBV20-1 to TRBJ2-1; 7 bases match TRBD1. The CDR3 length is 14 residues. V shed 5 bases, J shed 7 bases, and the junction held 11 bases outside the gene matches. Germline V gives CDR1 DFQATT, CDR2 SNEGSKA (reference sequence). The CDR3 region is CSAFQTGERNEQFF. Here the CDR3 DNA reads TGCAGTGCTTTTCAAACAGGGGAACGGAATGAGCAGTTCTTC.

A few counts support this clonotype. The chain carries TRBV21-1 and TRBJ2-3; TRBD2 is the table's D call and was not checked against the DNA. TRBV21-1 is labeled a pseudogene. The length of the CDR3 is 16 residues. The CDR3: CASRKERGGDTDTQYF. The DNA for the CDR3 is TGTGCCAGCAGAAAGGAGCGGGGGGGCGACACAGATACGCAGTATTTT.

This clonotype came up a few times. The chain combines TRBV4-1 with TRBJ2-1, with 8 nucleotides matching TRBD2. The CDR3 covers 16 residues. Germline CDR1 reads MGHRA; CDR2 reads YSYEKL. With V trimmed by 0 bases and J by 5 bases, 6 bases remained unmatched. In DNA, the CDR3 is TGCGCCAGCAGCCAAGAGGGTAGCGGGGCTGACAATGAGCAGTTCTTC. Translation gives CASSQEGSGADNEQFF.

Points on this clonotype: Possible read error: a much larger clone is one base away. This chain uses TRBV27 with TRBJ1-1, with D unresolved. Germline V gene sequence: CDR1 MNHEY, CDR2 SMNVEV (reference sequence). The CDR3 totals 14 residues. CDR3 DNA sequence: TGTGCCAGCGGTACCCATTCAGAAAGCACTGATGCTTTCTTT. It codes for CASGTHSESTDAFF.

The chain links TRBV6-1 to TRBJ1-1; tentatively, D is TRBD1 (6 bases). V lost 1 base, J lost 0 bases, and 12 bases lay in between. The length of the CDR3 is 16 residues. Per the germline V gene, CDR1 is MNHNS and CDR2 is SASEGT. Written as DNA, the CDR3 is TGTGCCAGCAGTGAAGGGGACATTTACATGAACACTGAAGCTTTCTTT. Amino acids: CASSEGDIYMNTEAFF.

This clonotype appeared a few times. The J gene is TRBJ1-5, the V gene TRBV6-6; 7 nucleotides line up with TRBD1. The ends lost 2 bases at V and 0 bases at J; junction bases unmatched: 7. Germline CDR1 MNHNY, CDR2 SVGAGI (reference sequence). This CDR3 is 17 amino acids long. The DNA of the CDR3 is TGTGCCAGCAGTTACGAGGGGACAGCTTATAGCAATCAGCCCCAGCATTTT. Its translation: CASSYEGTAYSNQPQHF.

This clonotype was observed a handful of times. The V call is TRBV12-3 or TRBV12-4, the J call TRBJ1-4; no clear D. The germline V and J ends were trimmed by 6 bases and 4 bases, with 12 bases remaining between them. The CDR3 has 14 amino acids. The CDR3 region is CASRDGRINEKLFF. CDR3 coding DNA: TGTGCCAGCAGAGACGGACGGATTAATGAAAAACTGTTTTTT.

This clonotype was seen more than once but under ten times. The V and J genes are TRBV9 and TRBJ1-1; 7 nucleotides line up with TRBD1. Germline CDR1 SGDLS, CDR2 YYNGEE. The J segment lost 0 bases and the V segment lost 1 base, leaving 3 bases of the junction unmatched. The CDR3 is 15 amino acids. The chain's CDR3 is CASSVSDRLNTEAFF. The CDR3, as DNA: TGTGCCAGCAGCGTATCGGACAGGTTGAACACTGAAGCTTTCTTT.

This chain links TRBV12-3 or TRBV12-4 with TRBJ1-2; possibly TRBD1 for D (6 bases). Deletions cut 4 bases from V and 0 bases from J, with 15 bases between. This CDR3 spans 16 amino acids. As DNA, the CDR3 is TGTGCCAGCAGTTCGCCGACAGGACAAGCTAACTATGGCTACACCTTC. It codes for CASSSPTGQANYGYTF.

The rearrangement links TRBV12-3 or TRBV12-4 to TRBJ1-4; D not certain. Trimming removed 7 bases at V and 1 base at J, with 10 bases between. This CDR3 spans 14 amino acids. CDR3 nucleotides: TGTGCCAGCATCTCTGATTTAACTAATGAAAAACTGTTTTTT. Translation gives CASISDLTNEKLFF.

This chain connects TRBV6-6 to TRBJ2-7; D unresolved. V lost 3 bases to trimming and J lost 0 bases, with 15 bases between them. Per germline, CDR1 MNHNY and CDR2 SVGAGI (reference sequence). The CDR3 totals 16 residues. CDR3 in amino acids: CASSYSLEVPSYEQYF. The DNA of the CDR3 is TGTGCCAGCAGTTATTCGCTAGAGGTGCCCTCCTACGAGCAGTACTTC.

The chain couples TRBV19 to TRBJ1-5; the D gene is possibly TRBD1 (6 bases). The CDR3 length is 14 residues. From germline, CDR1 is LNHDA and CDR2 SQIVND (reference sequence). Trimming took 10 bases from V and 3 from J, leaving 16 bases between them. CDR3 sequence reads: CATKDRAYNQPQHF. The CDR3 bases are TGTGCCACTAAGGACAGAGCTTACAATCAGCCCCAGCATTTT. Variable domain in full (rest from reference TRBV19 and TRBJ1-5): DGGITQSPKYLFRKEGQNVTLSCEQNLNHDAMYWYRQDPGQGLRLIYYSQIVNDFQKGDIAEGYSVSREKKESFPLTVTSAQKNPTAFYLCATKDRAYNQPQHFGDGTRLSIL.

V and J are TRBV7-9 and TRBJ1-6; TRBD1 aligns across 7 bases. This CDR3 contains 13 residues. Germline V gene lookup returns CDR1 SEHNR and CDR2 FQNEAQ (reference sequence). Trimming removed 4 bases from V and 6 bases from J; junction bases left unmatched: 0. CDR3 nucleotides: TGTGCCAGCAGCTGGGACAGTAATTCACCCCTCCACTTT. Protein: CASSWDSNSPLHF.

The V call is TRBV19, the J call TRBJ1-5; D is undetermined. Trimming cost V 3 bases and J 0 bases, with 9 bases left between them. This CDR3 region has 15 residues. Germline CDR1 is LNHDA and CDR2 is SQIVND (reference sequence). The CDR3 nucleotides read TGTGCCAGTAGTATGGCCAGAAATAGCAATCAGCCCCAGCATTTT. Its protein product is CASSMARNSNQPQHF.

The chain recombines TRBV6-5 with TRBJ2-2; D call uncertain. Looked up from germline, CDR1 is MNHEY and CDR2 is SVGAGI. This CDR3 comprises 16 residues. Trimming shortened V by 1 base and J by 4 bases, and 13 bases separated the two germline ends. DNA of the CDR3: TGTGCCAGCAGTTACTACAGTCCCGCATTCACCGGGGAGCTGTTTTTT. Encoded protein: CASSYYSPAFTGELFF.